This TCR beta chain is from a study of early stage breast cancer tumors. Study information: Average read coverage per sample was 9 to 10-fold.

Some clones are missing from TCRdb's copy, which holds only in-frame ones; the method was immunoSEQ multiplex PCR. The sample lists around 48,000 clones, about nine tenths occurring once. Study observations and caveats: Commonly generated sequences made up most enriched TCRB sequences shared between patients. Tumor and normal breast were distinguished via blood comparison in about 90% of the 16 patients.

Comment on this clone: What it binds is unknown.

V gave up 5 bases and J gave up 7 bases; unmatched junction bases: 3. The CDR3 sequence is 14 residues long. The germline gives CDR1 MNHEY, CDR2 SVGAGI. Sequencing was carried out using blood. The receptor comes from a person between 65 and 79 years old with breast cancer. The chain is built from TRBV6-5 and TRBJ1-4, with TRBD1 matching over 11 bases. The CDR3 is CASSRTGGIEKLFF. CDR3 nucleotide sequence: TGTGCCAGCAGTAGGACAGGGGGCATTGAAAAACTGTTTTTT.